The following is a T cell receptor (beta chain) sequence with its context. The antigen remains unidentified. The CDR3 contains 14 residues. Per germline, CDR1 MNHNY and CDR2 SVGAGI (reference sequence). V dropped 5 bases and J dropped 11; count of bases not matched to a gene: 12. The data are from a study of cytomegalovirus exposure and HLA in healthy donors. Primers for the PCR totalled 60 Vbeta and 13 Jbeta. TCRdb's table, derived via immunoSEQ multiplex PCR, lists solely in-frame clones and lacks some. The repertoire holds 150,000 to 200,000 clones, with over 75% as singletons. General study results and limits: In a later analysis, HLA-associated TCR beta chains were more clonally expanded than equally common others. Most TCRs appeared rarely, but some public TCRs recurred in many donors.

The clonotype was recovered from a woman aged 25 to 39 in good health and CMV-seronegative. Sequencing input: PBMCs. This chain joins TRBV6-6 and TRBJ2-4, with 7 bases fitting TRBD2. This CDR3 reads CASSLTSPLGVQYF. CDR3 DNA: TGTGCCAGCAGTCTGACTAGCCCCCTGGGCGTTCAGTACTTC.